What follows are 19 T cell receptor beta chains derived from one specimen sequenced in a study of CD8+CD57+ T cells in acquired aplastic anemia. Only patients with CD8+CD57+ cell expansion on flow cytometry were chosen for sequencing. TCR beta VDJ combinations and CDR3 sequences were profiled from genomic DNA. TCRdb independently ran MiXCR on the reads; one entry per CDR3 protein. The sample holds about 98,000 distinct CDR3 sequences, about 66% seen once. The sequenced sample consisted of sorted CD4+, CD8+, or CD8+CD57+ T cells (not recorded which) from PBMCs. Source of these receptors: a human donor with aplastic anemia.

This clonotype was seen many times. The chain employs TRBV4-1 and TRBJ1-2, with 9 positions matching TRBD1. V was clipped by 3 bases and J by 5 bases; unmatched bases: 10. The CDR3 spans 16 residues. The V gene's germline CDR1 is MGHRA and CDR2 YSYEKL. In DNA form, the CDR3 reads TGCGCCAGCAGCCAGGGACAGGGAACTATTAGGTATGGCTACACCTTC. It specifies CASSQGQGTIRYGYTF.

This clonotype occurred once. V usage is TRBV11-1 and J usage is TRBJ2-7; D gene ambiguous. V was trimmed by 1 base and J by 6 bases, leaving 19 bases between them. The length of the CDR3 is 16 residues. Germline values: CDR1 SGHAT, CDR2 FQDESV (reference sequence). CDR3 bases: TGTGCCAGCAGCTTAGAACTCAGGAGTAGTCGCTTCGAGCAGTACTTC. Amino acids: CASSLELRSSRFEQYF. Together with reference TRBV11-1 and TRBJ2-7, the CDR3 gives the full variable domain: EAEVAQSPRYKITEKSQAVAFWCDPISGHATLYWYRQILGQGPELLVQFQDESVVDDSQLPKDRFSAERLKGVDSTLKIQPAELGDSAMYLCASSLELRSSRFEQYFGPGTRLTVT.

The gene calls are TRBV19 and TRBJ2-2, with a weak D call TRBD1 (6 bases). This CDR3 comprises 13 residues. Between the trimmed V and J ends, which lost 6 bases and 7 bases, there was a span of 12 bases. Looked up from germline, CDR1 is LNHDA and CDR2 is SQIVND (reference sequence). The CDR3 sequence: CASRRGMSGELFF. CDR3 DNA sequence: TGTGCCAGTAGAAGGGGGATGAGCGGGGAGCTGTTTTTT.

This clonotype was counted a few times. The chain uses TRBV7-2 and TRBJ2-7; the D is unclear. Trimming cost V 2 bases and J 4 bases, with 9 bases left between them. The CDR3 runs 13 residues. CDR1 is SGHTA, CDR2 FQGNSA, per germline. CDR3 nucleotides: TGTGCCAGCAGCTTAAGTCAACGTTACGAGCAGTACTTC. It encodes CASSLSQRYEQYF.

This clonotype occurred many times. The chain joins TRBV7-8 to TRBJ1-5; no reliable D call. The V gene lost 1 base and the J gene lost 7 bases, with 14 bases spanning the gap. Germline V gene sequence: CDR1 SGHVS, CDR2 FQNEAQ. This CDR3 region has 15 residues. The CDR3 protein is CASSLGSSGGQPQHF. The CDR3 region has the DNA TGTGCCAGCAGCTTAGGATCCTCCGGCGGACAGCCCCAGCATTTT.

The chain combines TRBV12-3 or TRBV12-4 with TRBJ1-5, with D hard to call. The CDR3 contains 13 residues. Trimming took off 6 bases at V and 4 bases at J, with 10 bases between the two ends. Here the CDR3 DNA reads TGTGCCAGCAGACCCGGAGGTAATCAGCCCCAGCATTTT. This gives the protein CASRPGGNQPQHF.

The CDR3, as DNA: TGTGCCAGCAGCCTAACAGGGGATGAGCAGTTCTTC. As protein: CASSLTGDEQFF. This chain links TRBV7-9 with TRBJ2-1; 7 positions agree with TRBD1. Unmatched junction bases numbered 3, after V lost 5 bases and J lost 8 bases. The CDR3 spans 12 residues. Germline V gene lookup returns CDR1 SEHNR and CDR2 FQNEAQ (reference sequence).

The rearrangement joins TRBV5-5 to TRBJ2-5; D may be TRBD2 (5 bases). CDR1 and CDR2 (germline): SGHKS, YYEKEE (reference sequence). With 4 bases removed from V and 4 bases from J, the gap between germline ends came to 20 bases. This CDR3 has 16 amino acids. The CDR3 loop reads CASSPRGHLVGETQYF. CDR3 bases: TGTGCCAGCAGCCCCCGCGGGCACCTCGTTGGAGAGACCCAGTACTTC. Using reference TRBV5-5 and TRBJ2-5 for the parts outside the CDR3, the full variable domain is DAGVTQSPTHLIKTRGQQVTLRCSPISGHKSVSWYQQVLGQGPQFIFQYYEKEERGRGNFPDRFSARQFPNYSSELNVNALLLGDSALYLCASSPRGHLVGETQYFGPGTRLLVL.

CDR3 protein: CASSTATGTYSNQPQHF. The CDR3 bases are TGTGCCAGTAGTACCGCGACAGGGACCTATAGCAATCAGCCCCAGCATTTT. The rearrangement joins TRBV19 to TRBJ1-5, with 7 nucleotides matching TRBD1. Trimming removed 4 bases from V and 0 bases from J; junction bases left unmatched: 9. Germline V CDR1 and CDR2: LNHDA, SQIVND (reference sequence). This CDR3 region has 17 residues. Full variable domain (outside the CDR3, taken from reference TRBV19 and TRBJ1-5): DGGITQSPKYLFRKEGQNVTLSCEQNLNHDAMYWYRQDPGQGLRLIYYSQIVNDFQKGDIAEGYSVSREKKESFPLTVTSAQKNPTAFYLCASSTATGTYSNQPQHFGDGTRLSIL.

The V gene is TRBV9, the J gene TRBJ2-5; D perhaps matches TRBD2 (7 bases). V lost 0 bases and J 5 bases, leaving 11 bases between the germline ends. Germline V CDR1 and CDR2: SGDLS, YYNGEE. This CDR3 region has 14 residues. DNA of the CDR3: TGTGCCAGCAGCGTAGAAGGGGGGGTCGAGACCCAGTACTTC. Translating it yields CASSVEGGVETQYF.

The chain links TRBV19 to TRBJ1-3; D is ambiguous. Between the trimmed V and J ends, which lost 4 bases and 0 bases, there was a span of 13 bases. The CDR3 totals 16 residues. The germline V gene encodes CDR1 LNHDA and CDR2 SQIVND (reference sequence). The CDR3 sequence is CASSTIRILSGNTIYF. The CDR3 bases are TGTGCCAGTAGTACCATCAGAATACTCTCTGGAAACACCATATATTTT.

This clonotype was seen only a few times. This chain joins TRBV29-1 and TRBJ2-6, with TRBD1 matching over 12 bases. The V and J ends lost 1 base and 3 bases, in that order; junction bases with no gene match: 4. CDR3 length equals 17 residues. Germline V gene sequence: CDR1 SQVTM, CDR2 ANQGSEA. The CDR3 DNA sequence: TGCAGCGTTGAAGCCGGGACAGGGGGCGGTGGGGCCAACGTCCTGACTTTC. Its translation: CSVEAGTGGGGANVLTF.

The J gene is TRBJ2-5, the V gene TRBV6-2 or TRBV6-3, with a possible D match to TRBD1 (5 bases). The V and J ends lost 7 bases and 7 bases respectively, with 16 bases between them. The CDR3 has 13 amino acids. Germline V gives CDR1 MNHEY, CDR2 SVGEGT. The CDR3 region is CASTWTIIGTQYF. DNA for the CDR3: TGTGCCAGCACCTGGACAATAATAGGGACCCAGTACTTC.

The chain is built from TRBV7-6 and TRBJ2-1; D might be TRBD1 (5 bases). Germline V gene lookup returns CDR1 SGHVS and CDR2 FNYEAQ. Trimming took 3 bases from V and 1 from J, leaving 10 bases between them. The CDR3 totals 15 residues. Here the CDR3 DNA reads TGTGCCAGCAGCTTTCCTCAGGGTTCCTACAATGAGCAGTTCTTC. Amino acid sequence: CASSFPQGSYNEQFF. The full variable domain, with the rest looked up from reference TRBV7-6 and TRBJ2-1, is GAGVSQSPRYKVTKRGQDVALRCDPISGHVSLYWYRQALGQGPEFLTYFNYEAQQDKSGLPNDRFSAERPEGSISTLTIQRTEQRDSAMYRCASSFPQGSYNEQFFGPGTRLTVL.

V usage is TRBV10-3 and J usage is TRBJ1-2, with a possible D match to TRBD1 (6 bases). Between the trimmed V and J ends, which lost 6 bases and 2 bases, there was a span of 10 bases. This CDR3 is built from 13 residues. CDR1 ENHRY and CDR2 SYGVKD come from the germline V gene. CDR3 sequence reads: CAIRTDSNYGYTF. The CDR3 nucleotides are TGTGCCATCAGGACGGACAGCAACTATGGCTACACCTTC.

The V call is TRBV20-1, the J call TRBJ1-1, with D possibly being TRBD1 (5 bases). Trimming removed 6 bases at V and 1 base at J, with 9 bases between. Germline values: CDR1 DFQATT, CDR2 SNEGSKA (reference sequence). The CDR3 sequence is 12 residues long. CDR3 bases: TGCAGTGCACAACAGGCGAACACTGAAGCTTTCTTT. Translation: CSAQQANTEAFF.

The chain uses TRBV2 and TRBJ2-3; maybe TRBD2 (6 bases). The CDR3 runs to 15 residues. Deletions cut 2 bases from V and 6 bases from J, with 15 bases between. Germline values: CDR1 SNHLY, CDR2 FYNNEI. Here the CDR3 DNA reads TGTGCCAGCAGTGAAAAGACTAACGGGAGTGATACGCAGTATTTT. This gives the protein CASSEKTNGSDTQYF.

Judged by abundance, this clonotype is medium-sized. V usage is TRBV29-1 and J usage is TRBJ2-1, with 10 positions matching TRBD2. V shed 4 bases and J 7 bases; nucleotides not matched to a gene: 4. Germline CDR1 and CDR2: SQVTM and ANQGSEA. The CDR3 length is 13 residues. The CDR3 region is CSVVGLAENEQFF. CDR3 sequence (DNA): TGCAGCGTTGTAGGACTAGCGGAAAATGAGCAGTTCTTC.

In its sample, this clonotype was seen many times. The chain carries TRBV7-3 and TRBJ2-1; 8 bases fit TRBD2. V dropped 0 bases and J dropped 7; count of bases not matched to a gene: 5. CDR1 SGHTA and CDR2 FQGTGA come from the germline V gene. The CDR3 is made up of 15 amino acids. The CDR3 sequence: CASSLTSGAGNEQFF. The CDR3 DNA follows: TGTGCCAGCAGCTTAACTAGCGGGGCCGGGAATGAGCAGTTCTTC.